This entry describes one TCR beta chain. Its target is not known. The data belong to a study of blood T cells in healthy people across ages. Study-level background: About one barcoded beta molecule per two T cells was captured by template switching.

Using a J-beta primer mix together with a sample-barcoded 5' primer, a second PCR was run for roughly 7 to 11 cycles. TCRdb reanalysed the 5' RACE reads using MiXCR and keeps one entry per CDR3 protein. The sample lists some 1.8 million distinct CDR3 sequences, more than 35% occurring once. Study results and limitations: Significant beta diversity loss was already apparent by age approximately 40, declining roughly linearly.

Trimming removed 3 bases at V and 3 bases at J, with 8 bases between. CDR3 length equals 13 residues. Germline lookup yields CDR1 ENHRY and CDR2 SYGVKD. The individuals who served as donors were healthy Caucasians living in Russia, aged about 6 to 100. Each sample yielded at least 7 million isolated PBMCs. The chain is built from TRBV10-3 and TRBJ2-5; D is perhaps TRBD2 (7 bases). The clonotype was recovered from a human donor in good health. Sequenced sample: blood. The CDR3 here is CAISEGGEETQYF. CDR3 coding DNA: TGTGCCATCAGTGAAGGGGGGGAAGAGACCCAGTACTTC.